A selection of T cell receptor beta chains follows, all from one sample in a study of cytomegalovirus exposure and HLA in healthy donors. Repertoires were generated with immunoSEQ multiplex PCR, while TCRdb's copy carries only in-frame clones and drops some. The sample table includes approximately 200,000 clones. The sequenced sample was PBMCs. These receptors were taken from a boy between 10 and 17 years old in good health and CMV-seronegative. CDR3s leave out the opening cysteine and the closing phenylalanine or tryptophan. A D gene is named only where the DNA matches it firmly.

v_gene	j_gene	d_gene	CDR3aa
TRBV28	TRBJ1-2	-	ASSPGGGSLYGYT
TRBV6-1	TRBJ1-2	-	ASRPGGANYGYT
TRBV6-6	TRBJ1-4	-	ASSYDGRAGEKLF
TRBV15	TRBJ2-1	TRBD2	ATGISGGQNEQF
TRBV7-6	TRBJ1-5	TRBD1	ASSLDTGTGFNQPQH
TRBV7-3	TRBJ1-1	-	ASSLTSGGATEAF
TRBV11-2	TRBJ1-2	-	ASNPARSLSNYGYT
TRBV19	TRBJ2-3	TRBD1	ASSPGTGQSTDTQY
TRBV4-1	TRBJ1-1	TRBD1	ASSQTKRQGNTEAF
TRBV19	TRBJ1-2	-	ASRQLIGREPHYGYT
TRBV7-8	TRBJ2-7	-	ASSPQGRRYEQY
TRBV2	TRBJ1-5	-	ASSLQGLSNQPQH
TRBV19	TRBJ1-4	-	ASSITREKLF
TRBV28	TRBJ2-1	TRBD1	ASSIRDRGSYNEQF
TRBV19	TRBJ2-1	-	ASLDSGTHGYNEQF
TRBV6-1	TRBJ2-1	-	ASSEEGGDTGEQF
TRBV7-2	TRBJ2-7	-	ASSSDWRMQH
TRBV10-3	TRBJ2-5	-	AISESNSPGETQY
TRBV5-1	TRBJ1-1	-	ASSYSTGGRGTEAF
TRBV4-1	TRBJ2-7	-	ASSQTLLYARRESSYEQY
TRBV19	TRBJ1-1	TRBD1	ATKRDRNMNTEAF
TRBV7-9	TRBJ2-3	TRBD1	ASSLRTGTDTQY
TRBV4-3	TRBJ2-2	-	ASSQKRGTGELF
TRBV4-1	TRBJ2-7	-	ASTQAQGYEQY
TRBV27	TRBJ1-6	-	ASSLESSYNSPLH
TRBV27	TRBJ1-3	-	ASSSGQGNTIY
TRBV7-6	TRBJ1-1	-	ASSSFPPSMNTEAF
TRBV11-2	TRBJ1-2	-	ASSSIQGIYYGYT
TRBV11-1	TRBJ1-1	-	ASSLVLGTEAF
TRBV30	TRBJ1-3	TRBD1	AWSRDRAGNTIY
TRBV19	TRBJ1-1	TRBD1	ASSRTGAYREAF